This T cell receptor beta chain stems from a study of blood T cells in healthy people across ages. A second PCR, run for about 7 to 11 cycles, used a sample-barcoded 5' primer plus a J-beta primer mix. TCRdb redid the calling of the 5' RACE reads with MiXCR, one entry per CDR3 protein. Of about 640,000 distinct CDR3 sequences detected, approximately 50% appear once; the ten largest clones hold about two fifths. The germline CDR1 and CDR2 sequences are SGHKS and YYEKEE (reference sequence). J lost 5 bases, V lost 3 bases, and 4 bases had no gene match. There are 15 residues in the CDR3. The chain recombines TRBV5-5 with TRBJ2-1, with 11 positions matching TRBD1. The sequence was obtained from a man in his 60s in good health. The sequencing input was blood. DNA for the CDR3: TGTGCCAGCAGCTGGGACAGGGGGGTTAACAATGAGCAGTTCTTC. Its translation is CASSWDRGVNNEQFF.